The 15 T cell receptor beta chains listed next were all sequenced from one sample in a study of Ad26.COV2.S vaccination and SARS-CoV-2 variants. The treatment is: about 20 received Ad26.COV2.S at low or high dose, single or two shots; five or six received placebo; per-sample allocation not given. Collection of the samples took place on day 63 after the first injection of vaccine or placebo. TCRdb keeps only in-frame clones here, not all; method: immunoSEQ multiplex PCR. This sample has about 480,000 clones, with about 83% found just once. The sequenced sample was peripheral blood, obtained in a trial of Ad26.COV2.S vaccine versus placebo. The receptors were sampled from a person aged 18-65 years who received the Ad26.COV2.S COVID-19 vaccine or a placebo.

This chain connects TRBV27 to TRBJ1-3, with unresolved D. The germline V gene encodes CDR1 MNHEY and CDR2 SMNVEV (reference sequence). V dropped 6 bases and J dropped 0 bases, with 6 bases sitting between them. The CDR3 loop spans 13 amino acids. The CDR3 DNA reads TGTGCCAGCAGCACGATCTCTGGAAACACCATATATTTT. This encodes CASSTISGNTIYF.

The chain links TRBV6-5 to TRBJ2-1, with 9 bases lining up with TRBD2. Germline CDR1 and CDR2: MNHEY and SVGAGI. The CDR3 length is 15 residues. The trim removed 8 bases at V and 5 bases at J, leaving 10 bases unmatched. DNA of the CDR3: TGTGCCAGCCGGTTGACTAGCGGCGACCACAATGAGCAGTTCTTC. This translates into CASRLTSGDHNEQFF.

The chain employs TRBV5-4 and TRBJ2-7; unclear D gene. Germline values: CDR1 SGHNT, CDR2 YYREEE (reference sequence). CDR3 size: 14 residues. V shed 4 bases and J shed 3 bases, with 14 bases lying between them. The CDR3, as DNA: TGTGCCAGCAGCCGTTGGACCGCGAACTACGAGCAGTACTTC. Amino acids: CASSRWTANYEQYF. Full variable domain (remainder filled in from reference TRBV5-4 and TRBJ2-7): ETGVTQSPTHLIKTRGQQVTLRCSSQSGHNTVSWYQQALGQGPQFIFQYYREEENGRGNFPPRFSGLQFPNYSSELNVNALELDDSALYLCASSRWTANYEQYFGPGTRLTVT.

This chain joins TRBV19 and TRBJ2-7; D ambiguous. Trimming removed 2 bases from V and 3 bases from J, with 8 bases in between. Germline lookup yields CDR1 LNHDA and CDR2 SQIVND (reference sequence). The CDR3 runs to 13 residues. CDR3: CASSINRDYEQYF. The DNA of the CDR3 is TGTGCCAGTAGTATAAACAGAGACTACGAGCAGTACTTC.

CDR3 DNA sequence: TGTGCCAGCAGTATGTCTAGCGGGAGTCGGTTCTTC. Translation: CASSMSSGSRFF. This chain links TRBV6-2 or TRBV6-3 with TRBJ2-1, with TRBD2 identical over 10 bases. In germline, CDR1 is MNHEY, CDR2 SVGEGT. The CDR3 runs 12 residues. V dropped 5 bases and J dropped 15; count of bases not matched to a gene: 7.

The chain employs TRBV7-9 and TRBJ2-1; 8 nucleotides align to TRBD2. V dropped 4 bases and J dropped 16; count of bases not matched to a gene: 12. Germline values: CDR1 SEHNR, CDR2 FQNEAQ (reference sequence). The CDR3 is 13 residues long. The CDR3 DNA sequence: TGTGCCAGCAGCTCAGGAACCGGGACTAGAAGTTTCTTC. Translation: CASSSGTGTRSFF.

This sequence joins TRBV2 and TRBJ2-4; 7 bases fit TRBD1. Trimming removed 1 base from V and 7 bases from J; junction bases left unmatched: 4. Germline CDR1 SNHLY, CDR2 FYNNEI. CDR3 length equals 14 residues. The CDR3 DNA reads as TGTGCCAGCAGTGAAGGCGCCAGGGGGAACATTCAGTACTTC. Translation gives CASSEGARGNIQYF.

Regarding this clone: This sequence may be a read error, since a much larger clone differs from it by one base. The rearrangement joins TRBV4-2 to TRBJ2-3; no clear D gene. Germline CDR1 and CDR2: LGHNA and YNFKEQ. CDR3 size: 11 residues. Trimming pared 5 bases from V and 2 bases from J, leaving 2 bases between. CDR3 in DNA: TGTGCCAGCAGCTACACAGATACGCAGTATTTT. Its translation is CASSYTDTQYF.

This clone was seen only a few times. The chain carries TRBV28 and TRBJ1-6, with D possibly being TRBD1 (5 bases). The CDR3 length is 13 residues. Trimming removed 6 bases at V and 16 bases at J, with 19 bases between. Germline V gene lookup returns CDR1 MDHEN and CDR2 SYDVKM. The CDR3 DNA reads TGTGCCAGCAGGTTCCTGGGACTAGCCCGACTCCACTTT. Translation: CASRFLGLARLHF.

Only one count was recorded for this clone. The chain couples TRBV18 to TRBJ1-1; D gene uncertain. Trimming took 2 bases from V and 1 from J, leaving 14 bases between them. The CDR3 extends over 16 amino acids. Germline-derived CDR1 and CDR2 are KGHSH and LQKENI. As DNA, the CDR3 is TGTGCCAGCTCACCAGCGAGTTCGGGCCCGAACACTGAAGCTTTCTTT. The encoded protein is CASSPASSGPNTEAFF.

The chain combines TRBV15 with TRBJ1-5, with TRBD1 as a possible D gene (5 bases). Germline-derived CDR1 and CDR2 are LNHNV and YYDKDF (reference sequence). The CDR3 length is 14 residues. Trimming stripped 8 bases from V and 2 bases from J, with 13 bases between. The CDR3 DNA is TGTGCCACCGGTGGGGGGAATCGCAATCAGCCCCAGCATTTT. It encodes CATGGGNRNQPQHF.

The chain has TRBV21-1 and TRBJ2-5; the tabulated D call, TRBD2, remains unverified against the DNA. TRBV21-1 corresponds to a pseudogene. The CDR3 covers 17 residues. The DNA of the CDR3 is TGTGCCAGCAGCAACCAGCGGGACCCTCAGGCCCCAGAGACCCAGTACTTC. Translation gives CASSNQRDPQAPETQYF.

The chain recombines TRBV6-2 or TRBV6-3 with TRBJ2-2; 9 positions agree with TRBD2. Germline loops: CDR1 MNHEY, CDR2 SVGEGT. Trimming cost V 5 bases and J 4 bases; bases outside gene matches: 11. The CDR3 spans 17 residues. The CDR3 nucleotides are TGTGCCAGCAGTCCACACCAGGGACTAGCTGCCACCGGGGAGCTGTTTTTT. Translation gives CASSPHQGLAATGELFF.

The chain has TRBV7-9 and TRBJ1-5, with 7 bases that match TRBD1. The junction had 9 bases not matched to a gene; V was cut back by 0 bases and J by 7 bases. Germline V gene data show CDR1 as SEHNR and CDR2 as FQNEAQ (reference sequence). The CDR3 length is 16 residues. In DNA, the CDR3 is TGTGCCAGCAGCTTAGCGGAGGGGGCGAGGGGGCAGCCCCAGCATTTT. Residues: CASSLAEGARGQPQHF.

The count of this clone is one. In DNA form, the CDR3 reads TGTGCCAGTAGTATGGGGCGGAACACCGGGGAGCTGTTTTTT. Translated: CASSMGRNTGELFF. The chain has TRBV19 and TRBJ2-2; TRBD1 might be the D (5 bases). CDR1 is LNHDA, CDR2 SQIVND, per germline (reference sequence). Trimming left V 3 bases short and J 1 base short, with 6 bases between. This CDR3 contains 14 residues.